One and the same sample provided the 4 T cell receptor beta chains below, sequenced in a study of graft-versus-host responses after intestinal transplantation. Sequencing used immunoSEQ multiplex PCR; TCRdb keeps in-frame clones, though not all of them. Among about 23,000 clones, 90% were seen once, and the ten largest hold less than 2%. The sample here was PBMCs, taken roughly 41 days after intestinal transplant. The receptors were sampled from a human patient who received an intestinal transplant, so some T cells may come from the graft donor.

CDR3 DNA sequence: TGTGCCAGCATGCGGGAACCTAAAACGGGAGGGCCAGAGACCCAGTACTTC. It specifies CASMREPKTGGPETQYF. The chain has TRBV7-9 and TRBJ2-5; 8 bases line up with TRBD2. After removal of 7 bases from V and 4 bases from J, the junction contained 17 bases not matched to a gene. The CDR3 spans 17 residues. CDR1 and CDR2 (germline): SEHNR, FQNEAQ (reference sequence).

This chain joins TRBV27 and TRBJ1-5; perhaps TRBD1 as D (5 bases). Trimming removed 7 bases at V and 1 base at J, with 14 bases between. The CDR3 is 15 residues long. The V gene's germline CDR1 is MNHEY and CDR2 SMNVEV (reference sequence). CDR3 nucleotide sequence: TGTGCCAGCAAAATCGGCCGGGGGAGCAATCAGCCCCAGCATTTT. Translation gives CASKIGRGSNQPQHF.

The genes are TRBV5-6 and TRBJ2-1, with D unresolved. Germline CDR1 is SGHDT and CDR2 is YYEEEE. Trimming shortened V by 0 bases and J by 3 bases, and 7 bases separated the two germline ends. The CDR3 is made up of 14 amino acids. The CDR3, as DNA: TGTGCCAGCAGCTTGGGGCCGGGCTACAATGAGCAGTTCTTC. The encoded protein is CASSLGPGYNEQFF.

This chain's CDR3 is CASSPLTGVYYGYTF. CDR3 nucleotides: TGTGCCAGCAGTCCGTTAACAGGGGTTTACTATGGCTACACCTTC. The J gene is TRBJ1-2, the V gene TRBV28; 7 nucleotides line up with TRBD1. Germline-derived CDR1 and CDR2 are MDHEN and SYDVKM. V shed 5 bases and J 3 bases; nucleotides not matched to a gene: 9. This CDR3 has 15 residues.